The source of this TCR beta chain is a study of metastatic and nonmetastatic thyroid tumors. Remarks on this clone: Just one base apart from a much larger clone, this may be a read error.

No treatment of any kind had been given to any patient before thyroid surgery. MiXCR reprocessed the PCR reads for TCRdb. The table records about 85,000 clones, 7.5% to 9% of them present only once. The TCR originated in a female donor with papillary thyroid cancer or a benign thyroid nodule (not recorded which). Some clones in this sample may be carry-over from other donors' samples. The sequencing input was blood.

The CDR3 sequence is CASSEGQGLYTGELFF. The CDR3 bases are TGTGCCAGCAGTGAAGGACAGGGGTTGTACACCGGGGAGCTGTTTTTT. V gene TRBV2 combines with J gene TRBJ2-2; 8 bases fit TRBD1. The CDR3 consists of 16 residues. The J segment lost 3 bases and the V segment lost 1 base, leaving 4 bases of the junction unmatched. Germline V gene lookup returns CDR1 SNHLY and CDR2 FYNNEI.